This is a list of T cell receptor beta chains from one sample in a study of blood T cells in healthy people across ages. TCRdb passed the 5' RACE reads through MiXCR, listing each CDR3 protein once. The sample lists about 940,000 distinct CDR3 sequences, about 44% occurring once. Material for sequencing was blood. Receptors were obtained from a man aged 25-40 years in good health. Both conserved end residues are part of each CDR3. A D gene is named only where the DNA matches it firmly. Clone sizes are given selectively: once, few, many, or a class where the clone is expanded.

J gene: TRBJ1-1; V gene: TRBV7-9; clone size: once; D gene: TRBD1; CDR3 protein: CAIGQGMNTEAFF; CDR3 DNA: TGTGCCATAGGACAGGGAATGAACACTGAAGCTTTCTTT
J gene: TRBJ2-7; V gene: TRBV20-1; clone size: few; D gene: .; CDR3 protein: CSARRVRAASYEQYF; CDR3 DNA: TGCAGTGCTAGACGGGTCCGGGCAGCCTCCTACGAGCAGTACTTC
J gene: TRBJ2-5; V gene: TRBV9; clone size: .; D gene: .; CDR3 protein: CASNVTPSQETQYF; CDR3 DNA: TGTGCCAGCAACGTAACTCCTAGCCAAGAGACCCAGTACTTC
J gene: TRBJ2-1; V gene: TRBV7-2; clone size: .; D gene: TRBD1; CDR3 protein: CASSADRGGEQFF; CDR3 DNA: TGTGCCAGCAGCGCGGACAGGGGGGGAGAGCAGTTCTTC
J gene: TRBJ2-1; V gene: TRBV20-1; clone size: .; D gene: TRBD2; CDR3 protein: CSARPGLGNNEQFF; CDR3 DNA: TGCAGTGCACGACCGGGACTAGGGAACAATGAGCAGTTCTTC
J gene: TRBJ2-5; V gene: TRBV20-1; clone size: few; D gene: TRBD2; CDR3 protein: CSARALAGYQETQYF; CDR3 DNA: TGCAGTGCTAGAGCTCTAGCGGGGTACCAAGAGACCCAGTACTTC
J gene: TRBJ2-1; V gene: TRBV29-1; clone size: few; D gene: .; CDR3 protein: CSVAGGPSNEQFF; CDR3 DNA: TGCAGCGTTGCCGGGGGGCCCAGCAATGAGCAGTTCTTC
J gene: TRBJ2-5; V gene: TRBV7-6; clone size: few; D gene: TRBD2; CDR3 protein: CASSPPGLIGTQYF; CDR3 DNA: TGTGCCAGCAGCCCACCGGGACTAATAGGGACCCAGTACTTC
J gene: TRBJ2-2; V gene: TRBV9; clone size: many; D gene: TRBD2; CDR3 protein: CASSPRLVAGNTGELFF; CDR3 DNA: TGTGCCAGCAGCCCCCGGCTAGTAGCGGGTAACACCGGGGAGCTGTTTTTT
J gene: TRBJ2-7; V gene: TRBV5-1; clone size: few; D gene: .; CDR3 protein: CASSGDRSGSSYEQYF; CDR3 DNA: TGCGCCAGCAGCGGAGACAGGTCGGGGTCTTCCTACGAGCAGTACTTC
J gene: TRBJ2-1; V gene: TRBV27; clone size: .; D gene: TRBD1; CDR3 protein: CASSAGTGITYNEQFF; CDR3 DNA: TGTGCCAGCAGTGCCGGGACAGGGATTACCTACAATGAGCAGTTCTTC
J gene: TRBJ2-1; V gene: TRBV14; clone size: .; D gene: .; CDR3 protein: CASRGRGSYNEQFF; CDR3 DNA: TGTGCCAGCAGAGGGCGGGGATCCTACAATGAGCAGTTCTTC
J gene: TRBJ1-1; V gene: TRBV5-1; clone size: .; D gene: .; CDR3 protein: CASSFSGLDTEAFF; CDR3 DNA: TGCGCCAGCAGCTTTTCAGGGTTGGACACTGAAGCTTTCTTT
J gene: TRBJ2-3; V gene: TRBV18; clone size: .; D gene: .; CDR3 protein: CASSPLGHSTDTQYF; CDR3 DNA: TGTGCCAGCTCACCATTGGGACATAGCACAGATACGCAGTATTTT
J gene: TRBJ2-6; V gene: TRBV28; clone size: .; D gene: .; CDR3 protein: CASSFSTAGANVLTF; CDR3 DNA: TGTGCCAGCAGTTTCTCAACGGCTGGGGCCAACGTCCTGACTTTC
J gene: TRBJ2-3; V gene: TRBV15; clone size: .; D gene: .; CDR3 protein: CATSKIGSGLTDTQYF; CDR3 DNA: TGTGCCACCAGCAAGATTGGAAGCGGATTAACAGATACGCAGTATTTT
J gene: TRBJ2-5; V gene: TRBV18; clone size: few; D gene: .; CDR3 protein: CASSPSDARTQYF; CDR3 DNA: TGTGCCAGCTCACCTTCGGACGCAAGGACCCAGTACTTC
J gene: TRBJ2-7; V gene: TRBV18; clone size: .; D gene: .; CDR3 protein: CASSPAVDYEQYF; CDR3 DNA: TGTGCCAGCTCACCAGCCGTGGACTACGAGCAGTACTTC
J gene: TRBJ2-5; V gene: TRBV7-9; clone size: .; D gene: .; CDR3 protein: CASSLSYGEAQETQYF; CDR3 DNA: TGTGCCAGCAGCTTATCCTATGGGGAGGCCCAAGAGACCCAGTACTTC
J gene: TRBJ2-1; V gene: TRBV9; clone size: .; D gene: TRBD2; CDR3 protein: CASSALSGGAYNEQFF; CDR3 DNA: TGTGCCAGCAGCGCCCTTAGTGGGGGGGCCTACAATGAGCAGTTCTTC
J gene: TRBJ2-7; V gene: TRBV4-3; clone size: few; D gene: .; CDR3 protein: CASSQDPGLEQYF; CDR3 DNA: TGCGCCAGCAGCCAAGATCCGGGACTCGAGCAGTACTTC
J gene: TRBJ2-1; V gene: TRBV6-2/TRBV6-3; clone size: .; D gene: .; CDR3 protein: CASSYWKYNEQFF; CDR3 DNA: TGTGCCAGCAGTTATTGGAAATACAATGAGCAGTTCTTC
J gene: TRBJ2-7; V gene: TRBV10-3; clone size: few; D gene: .; CDR3 protein: CAISESFEGQGEQYF; CDR3 DNA: TGTGCCATCAGTGAGTCGTTTGAAGGGCAGGGCGAGCAGTACTTC
J gene: TRBJ2-7; V gene: TRBV29-1; clone size: .; D gene: TRBD2; CDR3 protein: CSVGTSGPFEQYF; CDR3 DNA: TGCAGCGTTGGGACTAGCGGGCCGTTCGAGCAGTACTTC
J gene: TRBJ2-7; V gene: TRBV29-1; clone size: few; D gene: .; CDR3 protein: CSVVQDEQYF; CDR3 DNA: TGCAGCGTTGTCCAGGACGAGCAGTACTTC
J gene: TRBJ1-2; V gene: TRBV6-6; clone size: .; D gene: .; CDR3 protein: CASRVGGRDYGYTF; CDR3 DNA: TGTGCCAGCAGGGTGGGGGGGCGAGACTATGGCTACACCTTC
J gene: TRBJ2-7; V gene: TRBV20-1; clone size: .; D gene: .; CDR3 protein: CSAPASTYEQYF; CDR3 DNA: TGCAGTGCGCCGGCCTCAACCTACGAGCAGTACTTC
J gene: TRBJ2-7; V gene: TRBV6-1; clone size: .; D gene: TRBD2; CDR3 protein: CASRPLAGGPYEQYF; CDR3 DNA: TGTGCCAGCAGACCTCTAGCGGGGGGCCCCTACGAGCAGTACTTC
J gene: TRBJ2-1; V gene: TRBV3-1; clone size: .; D gene: TRBD2; CDR3 protein: CASSQVTLGGDHYNEQFF; CDR3 DNA: TGTGCCAGCAGCCAAGTCACCCTTGGGGGGGACCACTACAATGAGCAGTTCTTC
J gene: TRBJ2-2; V gene: TRBV7-7; clone size: few; D gene: .; CDR3 protein: CASSPQYAGELFF; CDR3 DNA: TGTGCTAGCAGCCCACAGTATGCCGGGGAGCTGTTTTTT
J gene: TRBJ2-1; V gene: TRBV7-9; clone size: .; D gene: .; CDR3 protein: CASSSRLGLATNEQFF; CDR3 DNA: TGTGCCAGCAGTAGCAGACTGGGGCTAGCGACGAATGAGCAGTTCTTC
J gene: TRBJ2-7; V gene: TRBV7-2; clone size: many; D gene: .; CDR3 protein: CASQFRVLSSYEQYF; CDR3 DNA: TGTGCCAGTCAATTCAGGGTCCTGAGCTCCTACGAGCAGTACTTC
J gene: TRBJ2-1; V gene: TRBV27; clone size: few; D gene: TRBD1; CDR3 protein: CASSQRQGSQFF; CDR3 DNA: TGTGCCAGCAGTCAAAGACAGGGAAGTCAGTTCTTC
J gene: TRBJ2-1; V gene: TRBV7-8; clone size: .; D gene: .; CDR3 protein: CASSSSGTAANNEQFF; CDR3 DNA: TGTGCCAGCAGCTCATCCGGGACTGCTGCCAACAATGAGCAGTTCTTC
J gene: TRBJ2-5; V gene: TRBV28; clone size: .; D gene: .; CDR3 protein: CASSSSDRETQYF; CDR3 DNA: TGTGCCAGCAGTTCTTCAGATAGAGAGACCCAGTACTTC
J gene: TRBJ2-1; V gene: TRBV29-1; clone size: .; D gene: .; CDR3 protein: CSVATASYNEQFF; CDR3 DNA: TGCAGCGTCGCGACAGCCTCCTACAATGAGCAGTTCTTC
J gene: TRBJ1-2; V gene: TRBV28; clone size: .; D gene: TRBD1; CDR3 protein: CASSSPDRGLCGYTF; CDR3 DNA: TGTGCCAGCAGTTCACCGGACAGGGGGCTTTGTGGCTACACCTTC
J gene: TRBJ2-5; V gene: TRBV14; clone size: .; D gene: .; CDR3 protein: CASSLNFGTPEETQYF; CDR3 DNA: TGTGCCAGCAGCCTAAACTTCGGGACTCCGGAAGAGACCCAGTACTTC
J gene: TRBJ2-2; V gene: TRBV5-1; clone size: .; D gene: TRBD2; CDR3 protein: CASSPTSGGLGSGELFF; CDR3 DNA: TGCGCCAGCAGCCCCACTAGCGGGGGATTGGGCTCCGGGGAGCTGTTTTTT
J gene: TRBJ2-1; V gene: TRBV30; clone size: .; D gene: .; CDR3 protein: CAWSVRGNEQFF; CDR3 DNA: TGTGCCTGGAGTGTACGGGGCAATGAGCAGTTCTTC
J gene: TRBJ2-7; V gene: TRBV3-1; clone size: many; D gene: .; CDR3 protein: CASSTAYEQYF; CDR3 DNA: TGTGCCAGCTCAACGGCCTACGAGCAGTACTTC
J gene: TRBJ2-3; V gene: TRBV29-1; clone size: .; D gene: TRBD2; CDR3 protein: CSVEDGGWGGRLHTQYF; CDR3 DNA: TGCAGCGTTGAAGATGGGGGGTGGGGCGGGAGATTACATACGCAGTATTTT
J gene: TRBJ2-3; V gene: TRBV6-4; clone size: many; D gene: TRBD2; CDR3 protein: CASSDSAGADTQYF; CDR3 DNA: TGTGCCAGCAGTGACTCTGCGGGGGCAGATACGCAGTATTTT
J gene: TRBJ1-1; V gene: TRBV12-3/TRBV12-4; clone size: few; D gene: .; CDR3 protein: CASSLHMNTEAFF; CDR3 DNA: TGTGCCAGCAGCCTTCACATGAACACTGAAGCTTTCTTT
J gene: TRBJ2-7; V gene: TRBV28; clone size: .; D gene: TRBD1; CDR3 protein: CASRPDGTESTYEQYF; CDR3 DNA: TGTGCCAGCAGACCCGACGGGACAGAATCCACCTACGAGCAGTACTTC
J gene: TRBJ2-3; V gene: TRBV7-2; clone size: .; D gene: TRBD2; CDR3 protein: CASKLAGVADTQYF; CDR3 DNA: TGTGCCAGCAAGCTAGCGGGGGTGGCAGATACGCAGTATTTT
J gene: TRBJ2-7; V gene: TRBV27; clone size: once; D gene: TRBD1; CDR3 protein: CASSLSRAGTGSHNEQYF; CDR3 DNA: TGTGCCAGCAGTTTATCGAGGGCCGGGACAGGTTCGCACAATGAGCAGTACTTC